This TCR beta chain was documented in a study of CD8+ T cells in alopecia areata. Study results and caveats: Sharing of TCR sequences between patients (possibly for HLA-related reasons) was less clear than in mice. Higher clonality than in normal scalp was seen in lesional scalp, especially alopecia totalis/universalis. Normal-skin resident alphabeta T cells also appear among scalp sample sequences.

There are a few counts of this clone. The target antigen is unknown. The trim removed 1 base at V and 0 bases at J, leaving 6 bases unmatched. CDR1 is SQVTM, CDR2 ANQGSEA, per germline. The CDR3 runs to 16 residues. Starting from PBMCs, sorting isolated CD4+ and CD8+ T cells. cDNA prepared by RNA extraction and subsequent reverse transcription served as the template for sequencing. Data came from immunoSEQ multiplex PCR; TCRdb stores just in-frame clones and leaves some out. This table holds under 250,000 clones, approximately 53% found once. This TCR came from a human donor in good health. This chain connects TRBV29-1 to TRBJ2-1; 7 bases fit TRBD1. Specimen: CD8+ T cells sorted from blood. The CDR3 sequence is CSVEVPGQNSYNEQFF. CDR3 nucleotide sequence: TGCAGCGTTGAAGTTCCGGGACAGAACTCCTACAATGAGCAGTTCTTC.